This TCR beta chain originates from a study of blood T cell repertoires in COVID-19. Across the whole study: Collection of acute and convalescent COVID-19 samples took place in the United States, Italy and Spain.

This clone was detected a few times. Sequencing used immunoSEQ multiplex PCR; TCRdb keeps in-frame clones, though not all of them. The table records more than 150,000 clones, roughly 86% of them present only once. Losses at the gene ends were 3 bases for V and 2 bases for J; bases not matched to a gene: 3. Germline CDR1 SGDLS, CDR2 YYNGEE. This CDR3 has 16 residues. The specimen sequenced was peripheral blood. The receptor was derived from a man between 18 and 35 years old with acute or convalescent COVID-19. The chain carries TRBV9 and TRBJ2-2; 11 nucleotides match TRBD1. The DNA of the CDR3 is TGTGCCAGCAGCGATAGGACAGGGGGCAACACCGGGGAGCTGTTTTTT. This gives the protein CASSDRTGGNTGELFF.